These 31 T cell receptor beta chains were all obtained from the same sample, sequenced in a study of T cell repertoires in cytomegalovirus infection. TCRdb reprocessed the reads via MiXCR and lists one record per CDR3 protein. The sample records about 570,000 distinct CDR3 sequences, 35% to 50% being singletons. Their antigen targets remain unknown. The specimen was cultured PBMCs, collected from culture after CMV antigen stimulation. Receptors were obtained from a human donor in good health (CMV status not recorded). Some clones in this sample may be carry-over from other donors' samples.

For the CDR3, the DNA is TGTGCCAGCAGCTTAGATGCGGGCCATGAGCAGTTCTTC. This sequence encodes CASSLDAGHEQFF. This rearrangement joins TRBV11-2 to TRBJ2-1, with D perhaps matching TRBD2 (5 bases). The CDR3 is 13 residues long. Per the germline V gene, CDR1 is SGHAT and CDR2 is FQNNGV. Trimming took 0 bases from V and 8 from J, leaving 8 bases between them.

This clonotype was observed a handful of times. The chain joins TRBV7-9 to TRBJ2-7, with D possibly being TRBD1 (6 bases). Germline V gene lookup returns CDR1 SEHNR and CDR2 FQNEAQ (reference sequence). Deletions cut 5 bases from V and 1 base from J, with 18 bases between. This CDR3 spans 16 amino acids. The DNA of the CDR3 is TGTGCCAGCAGCCCCCTCCTGGGCAGGGGTTCCTACGAGCAGTACTTC. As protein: CASSPLLGRGSYEQYF.

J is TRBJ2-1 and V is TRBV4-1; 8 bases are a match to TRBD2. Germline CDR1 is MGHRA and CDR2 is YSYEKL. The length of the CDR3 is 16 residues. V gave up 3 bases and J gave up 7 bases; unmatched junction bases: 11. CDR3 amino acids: CASSHRPLRGANEQFF. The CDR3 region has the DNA TGCGCCAGCAGCCATAGGCCCCTGCGGGGGGCAAATGAGCAGTTCTTC.

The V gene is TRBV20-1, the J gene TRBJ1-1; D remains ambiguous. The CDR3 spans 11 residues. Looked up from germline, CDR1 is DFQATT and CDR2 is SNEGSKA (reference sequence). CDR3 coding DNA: TGCAGGCTCTGGGGTGGGTCCGAAGCTTTCTTT. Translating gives CRLWGGSEAFF.

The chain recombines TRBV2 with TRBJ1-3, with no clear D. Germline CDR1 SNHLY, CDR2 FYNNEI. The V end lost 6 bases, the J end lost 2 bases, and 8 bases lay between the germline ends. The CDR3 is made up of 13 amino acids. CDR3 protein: CASRGRAGNTIYF. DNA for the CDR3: TGTGCCAGCAGGGGTAGAGCTGGAAACACCATATATTTT.

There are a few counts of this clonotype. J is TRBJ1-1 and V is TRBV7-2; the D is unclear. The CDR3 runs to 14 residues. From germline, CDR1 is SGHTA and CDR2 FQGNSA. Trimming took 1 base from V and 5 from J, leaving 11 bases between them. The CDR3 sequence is CASSLDPVGTEAFF. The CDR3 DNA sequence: TGTGCCAGCAGCTTAGACCCAGTCGGGACTGAAGCTTTCTTT.

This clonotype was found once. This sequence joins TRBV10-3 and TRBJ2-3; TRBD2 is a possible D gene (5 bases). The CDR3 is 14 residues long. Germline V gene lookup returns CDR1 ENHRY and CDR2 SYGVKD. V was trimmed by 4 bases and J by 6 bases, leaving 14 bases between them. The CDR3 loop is CAISAASLADTQYF. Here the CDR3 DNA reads TGTGCCATCAGTGCGGCTAGCCTTGCGGATACGCAGTATTTT.

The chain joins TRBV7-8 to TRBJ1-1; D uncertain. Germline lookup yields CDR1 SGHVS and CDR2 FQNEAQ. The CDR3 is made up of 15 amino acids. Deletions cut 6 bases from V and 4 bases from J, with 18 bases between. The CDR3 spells CASRPPGGSITEAFF. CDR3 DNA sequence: TGTGCCAGCAGACCACCGGGAGGGTCGATCACTGAAGCTTTCTTT.

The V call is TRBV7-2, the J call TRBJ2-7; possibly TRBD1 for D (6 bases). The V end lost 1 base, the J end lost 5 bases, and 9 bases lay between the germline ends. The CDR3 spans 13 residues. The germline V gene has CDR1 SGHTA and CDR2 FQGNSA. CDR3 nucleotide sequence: TGTGCCAGCAGCTTAGGGGCAGGGGACGAGCAGTACTTC. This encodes CASSLGAGDEQYF.

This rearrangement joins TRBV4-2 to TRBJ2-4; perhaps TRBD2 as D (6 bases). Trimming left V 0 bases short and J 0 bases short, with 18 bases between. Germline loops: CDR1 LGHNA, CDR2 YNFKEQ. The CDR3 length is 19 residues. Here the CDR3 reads CASSQDGSAGWLAKNIQYF. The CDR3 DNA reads TGTGCCAGCAGCCAAGACGGATCTGCGGGGTGGCTAGCCAAAAACATTCAGTACTTC.

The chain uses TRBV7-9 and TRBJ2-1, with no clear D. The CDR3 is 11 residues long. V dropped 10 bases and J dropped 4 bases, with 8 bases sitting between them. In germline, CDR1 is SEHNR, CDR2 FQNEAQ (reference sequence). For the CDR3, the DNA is TGTGCCACTAGAGGATACAATGAGCAGTTCTTC. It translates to CATRGYNEQFF.

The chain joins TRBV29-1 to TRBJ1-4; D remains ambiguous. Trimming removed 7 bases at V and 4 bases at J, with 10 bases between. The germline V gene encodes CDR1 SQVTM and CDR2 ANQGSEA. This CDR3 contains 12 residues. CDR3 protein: CSALAVNEKLFF. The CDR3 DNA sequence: TGCAGCGCCCTGGCGGTTAATGAAAAACTGTTTTTT.

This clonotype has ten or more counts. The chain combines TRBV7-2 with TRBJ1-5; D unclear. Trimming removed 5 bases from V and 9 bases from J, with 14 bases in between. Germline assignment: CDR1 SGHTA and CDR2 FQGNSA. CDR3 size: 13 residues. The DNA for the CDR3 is TGTGCCAGCAGCCGTAAGGCGAGTGGGCCCCAGCATTTT. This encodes CASSRKASGPQHF. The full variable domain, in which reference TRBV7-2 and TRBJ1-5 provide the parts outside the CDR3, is GAGVSQSPSNKVTEKGKDVELRCDPISGHTALYWYRQSLGQGLEFLIYFQGNSAPDKSGLPSDRFSAERTGGSVSTLTIQRTQQEDSAVYLCASSRKASGPQHFGDGTRLSIL.

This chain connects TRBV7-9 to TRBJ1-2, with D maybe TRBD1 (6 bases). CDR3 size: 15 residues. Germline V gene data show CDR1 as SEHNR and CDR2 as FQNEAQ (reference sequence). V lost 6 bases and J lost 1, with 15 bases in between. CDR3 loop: CASSIRGTNNYGYTF. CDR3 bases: TGTGCCAGCAGTATCAGGGGAACTAATAACTATGGCTACACCTTC. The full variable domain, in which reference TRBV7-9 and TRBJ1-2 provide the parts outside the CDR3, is DTGVSQNPRHKITKRGQNVTFRCDPISEHNRLYWYRQTLGQGPEFLTYFQNEAQLEKSRLLSDRFSAERPKGSFSTLEIQRTEQGDSAMYLCASSIRGTNNYGYTFGSGTRLTVV.

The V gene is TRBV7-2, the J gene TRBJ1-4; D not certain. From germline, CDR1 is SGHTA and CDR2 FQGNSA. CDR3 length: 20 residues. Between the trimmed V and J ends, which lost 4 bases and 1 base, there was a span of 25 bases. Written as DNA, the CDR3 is TGTGCCAGCAGCTCCTACCCAAGACTCGAGGTTGGCGGAACTAATGAAAAACTGTTTTTT. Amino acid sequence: CASSSYPRLEVGGTNEKLFF. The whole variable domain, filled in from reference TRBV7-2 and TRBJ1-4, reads GAGVSQSPSNKVTEKGKDVELRCDPISGHTALYWYRQSLGQGLEFLIYFQGNSAPDKSGLPSDRFSAERTGGSVSTLTIQRTQQEDSAVYLCASSSYPRLEVGGTNEKLFFGSGTQLSVL.

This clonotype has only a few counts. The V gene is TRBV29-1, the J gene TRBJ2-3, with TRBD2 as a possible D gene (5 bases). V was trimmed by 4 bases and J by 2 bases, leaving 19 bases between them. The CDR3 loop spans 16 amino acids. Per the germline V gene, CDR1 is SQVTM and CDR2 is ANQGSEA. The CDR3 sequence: CSVAPGVPPNTDTQYF. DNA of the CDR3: TGCAGCGTTGCCCCCGGGGTACCGCCGAACACAGATACGCAGTATTTT.

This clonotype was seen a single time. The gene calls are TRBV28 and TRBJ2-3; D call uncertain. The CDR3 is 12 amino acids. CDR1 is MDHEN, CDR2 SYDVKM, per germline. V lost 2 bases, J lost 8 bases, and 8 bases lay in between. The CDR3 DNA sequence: TGTGCCAGCAGTTTACCGGTTGGTACGCAGTATTTT. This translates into CASSLPVGTQYF. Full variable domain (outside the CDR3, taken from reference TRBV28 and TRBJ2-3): DVKVTQSSRYLVKRTGEKVFLECVQDMDHENMFWYRQDPGLGLRLIYFSYDVKMKEKGDIPEGYSVSREKKERFSLILESASTNQTSMYLCASSLPVGTQYFGPGTRLTVL.

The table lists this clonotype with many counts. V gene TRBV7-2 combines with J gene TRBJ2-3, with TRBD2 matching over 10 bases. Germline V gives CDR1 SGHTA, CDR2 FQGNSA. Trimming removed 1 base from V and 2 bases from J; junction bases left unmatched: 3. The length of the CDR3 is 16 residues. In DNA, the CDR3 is TGTGCCAGCAGCTTAGGGCTAGCGGGAGTCACAGATACGCAGTATTTT. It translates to CASSLGLAGVTDTQYF.

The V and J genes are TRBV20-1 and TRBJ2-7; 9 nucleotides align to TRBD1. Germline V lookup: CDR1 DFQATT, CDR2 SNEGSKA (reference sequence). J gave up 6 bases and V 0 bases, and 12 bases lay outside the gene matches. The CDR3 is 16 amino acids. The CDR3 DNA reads TGCAGTGCTAGAGAATTCGGACAGGGGTACTCGCGCGAGCAGTACTTC. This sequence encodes CSAREFGQGYSREQYF.

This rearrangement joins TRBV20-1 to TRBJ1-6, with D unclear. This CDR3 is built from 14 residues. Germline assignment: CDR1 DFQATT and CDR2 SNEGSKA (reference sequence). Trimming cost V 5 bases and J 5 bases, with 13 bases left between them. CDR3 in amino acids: CSAPGLYDNSPLHF. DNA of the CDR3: TGCAGTGCTCCCGGGCTGTACGATAATTCACCCCTCCACTTT.

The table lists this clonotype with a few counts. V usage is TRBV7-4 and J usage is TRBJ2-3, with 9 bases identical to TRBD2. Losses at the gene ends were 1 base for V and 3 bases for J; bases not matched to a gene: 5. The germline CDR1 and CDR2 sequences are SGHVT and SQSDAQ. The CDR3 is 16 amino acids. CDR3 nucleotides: TGTGCCAGCAGCTTAGTACTAGCGGGCCCTACAGATACGCAGTATTTT. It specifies CASSLVLAGPTDTQYF.

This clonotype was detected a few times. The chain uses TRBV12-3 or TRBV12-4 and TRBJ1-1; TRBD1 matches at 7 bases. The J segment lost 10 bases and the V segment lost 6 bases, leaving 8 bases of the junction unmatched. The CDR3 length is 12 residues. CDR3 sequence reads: CASSNTGDGAFF. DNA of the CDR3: TGTGCCAGCAGCAATACAGGGGATGGAGCTTTCTTT.

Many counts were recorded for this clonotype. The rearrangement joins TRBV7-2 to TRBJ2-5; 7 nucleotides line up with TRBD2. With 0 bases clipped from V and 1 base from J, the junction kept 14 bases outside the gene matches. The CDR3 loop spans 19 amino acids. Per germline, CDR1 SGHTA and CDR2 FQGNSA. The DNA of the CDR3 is TGTGCCAGCAGCTTAGCCCCGATTAGAGGCGGGAGTTTCCAAGAGACCCAGTACTTC. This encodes CASSLAPIRGGSFQETQYF.

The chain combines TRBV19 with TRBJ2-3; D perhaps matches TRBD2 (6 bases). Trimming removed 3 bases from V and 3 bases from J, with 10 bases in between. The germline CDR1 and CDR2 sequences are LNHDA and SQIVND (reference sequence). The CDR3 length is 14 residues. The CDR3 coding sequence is TGTGCCAGTAGTATGCCGGGGAGGACAGATACGCAGTATTTT. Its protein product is CASSMPGRTDTQYF.

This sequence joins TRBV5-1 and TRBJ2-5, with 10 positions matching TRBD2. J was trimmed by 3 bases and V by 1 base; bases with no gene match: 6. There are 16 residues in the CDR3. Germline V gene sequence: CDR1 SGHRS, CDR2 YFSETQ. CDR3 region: CASSLSSGGTKETQYF. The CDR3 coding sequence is TGCGCCAGCAGCTTGTCTAGCGGGGGCACTAAAGAGACCCAGTACTTC.

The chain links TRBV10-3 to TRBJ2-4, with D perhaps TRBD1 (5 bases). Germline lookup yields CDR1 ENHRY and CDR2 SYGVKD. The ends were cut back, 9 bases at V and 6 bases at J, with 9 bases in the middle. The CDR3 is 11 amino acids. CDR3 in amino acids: CAIGATNIQYF. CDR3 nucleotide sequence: TGTGCCATAGGGGCTACAAACATTCAGTACTTC.

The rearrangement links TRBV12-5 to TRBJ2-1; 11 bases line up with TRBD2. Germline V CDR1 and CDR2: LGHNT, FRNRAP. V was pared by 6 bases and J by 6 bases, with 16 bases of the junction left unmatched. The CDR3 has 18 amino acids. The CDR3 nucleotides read TGTGCTAGTGGCCCGCCGCCCATTTTAGCGGGAGGGCCCAATGAGCAGTTCTTC. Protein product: CASGPPPILAGGPNEQFF.

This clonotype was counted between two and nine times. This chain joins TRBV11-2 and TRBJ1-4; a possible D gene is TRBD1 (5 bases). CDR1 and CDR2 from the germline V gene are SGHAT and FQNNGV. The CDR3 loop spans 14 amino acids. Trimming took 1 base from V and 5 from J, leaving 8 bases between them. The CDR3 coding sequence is TGTGCCAGCAGCTTAGGGGGCAGAAATGAAAAACTGTTTTTT. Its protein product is CASSLGGRNEKLFF. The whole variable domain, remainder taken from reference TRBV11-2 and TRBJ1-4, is EAGVAQSPRYKIIEKRQSVAFWCNPISGHATLYWYQQILGQGPKLLIQFQNNGVVDDSQLPKDRFSAERLKGVDSTLKIQPAKLEDSAVYLCASSLGGRNEKLFFGSGTQLSVL.

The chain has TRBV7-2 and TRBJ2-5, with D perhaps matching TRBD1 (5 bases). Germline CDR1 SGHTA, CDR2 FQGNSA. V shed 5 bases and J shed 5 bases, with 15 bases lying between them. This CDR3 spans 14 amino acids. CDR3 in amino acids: CASSPGRVIETQYF. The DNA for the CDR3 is TGTGCCAGCAGCCCAGGGCGCGTTATCGAGACCCAGTACTTC. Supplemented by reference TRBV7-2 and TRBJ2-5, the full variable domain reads GAGVSQSPSNKVTEKGKDVELRCDPISGHTALYWYRQSLGQGLEFLIYFQGNSAPDKSGLPSDRFSAERTGGSVSTLTIQRTQQEDSAVYLCASSPGRVIETQYFGPGTRLLVL.

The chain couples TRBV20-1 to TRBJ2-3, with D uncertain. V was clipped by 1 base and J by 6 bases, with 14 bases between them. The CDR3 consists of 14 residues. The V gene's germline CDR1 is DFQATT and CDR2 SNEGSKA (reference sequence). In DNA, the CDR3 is TGCAGTGCTAGAGTTCGGCTGGGCAGCGATACGCAGTATTTT. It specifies CSARVRLGSDTQYF.

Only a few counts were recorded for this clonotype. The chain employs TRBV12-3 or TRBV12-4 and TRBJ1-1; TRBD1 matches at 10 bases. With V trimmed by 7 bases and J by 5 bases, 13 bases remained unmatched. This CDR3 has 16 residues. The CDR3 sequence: CASTDRAPGQGTEAFF. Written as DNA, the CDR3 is TGTGCCAGCACCGACCGGGCCCCGGGACAGGGGACTGAAGCTTTCTTT.